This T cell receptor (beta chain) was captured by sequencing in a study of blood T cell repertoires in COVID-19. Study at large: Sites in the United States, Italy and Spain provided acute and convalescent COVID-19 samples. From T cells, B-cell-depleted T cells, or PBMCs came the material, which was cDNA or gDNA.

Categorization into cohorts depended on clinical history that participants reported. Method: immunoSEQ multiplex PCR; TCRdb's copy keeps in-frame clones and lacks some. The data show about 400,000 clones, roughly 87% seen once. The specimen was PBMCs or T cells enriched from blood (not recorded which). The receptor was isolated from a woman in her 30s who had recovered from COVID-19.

The CDR3 region has the DNA TGTGCCAGCAGTTACTCGAGTCCAGGTTATAGCAATCAGCCCCAGCATTTT. It codes for CASSYSSPGYSNQPQHF. This rearrangement joins TRBV6-8 to TRBJ1-5, with D uncertain. The V and J ends lost 0 bases and 0 bases respectively, with 12 bases between them. The CDR3 is 17 amino acids. Germline lookup yields CDR1 MNHGY and CDR2 SAAAGT.